Sequencing of this T cell receptor beta chain was carried out in a study of T cell responses to AZD1222 COVID-19 vaccine. Unmatched junction bases numbered 1, after V lost 1 base and J lost 6 bases. This CDR3 contains 14 residues. Germline-derived CDR1 and CDR2 are LGHDT and YNNKEL (reference sequence). TCRdb's copy holds only in-frame clones and misses some; the assay was immunoSEQ multiplex PCR. Among about 150,000 clones listed, 89% were seen once. The TCR was taken from an adult who received the AZD1222 COVID-19 vaccine. The sample was peripheral blood, taken 28 days after the second AZD1222 dose. The chain combines TRBV3-1 (or the pseudogene TRBV3-2) with TRBJ2-2, with 8 bases identical to TRBD2. CDR3 DNA sequence: TGTGCCAGCAGCCAAGCCGGGGGGGCCGGGGAGCTGTTTTTT. Protein sequence: CASSQAGGAGELFF.